This TCR beta chain derives from a study of lymphopenia after photon versus proton radiotherapy. General observations from the study: A bigger post-nadir fall in TCR diversity correlated inversely with survival time in deceased patients. Proton therapy kept repertoires fairly stable, unlike photons, which gained effector/memory cells.

This clone was counted a single time. Antigen specificity is unknown. Looked up from germline, CDR1 is SGDLS and CDR2 is YYNGEE. This CDR3 contains 15 residues. Trimming shortened V by 0 bases and J by 4 bases, and 13 bases separated the two germline ends. The method was immunoSEQ multiplex PCR; TCRdb's version includes in-frame clones alone and lacks a portion of them. Found here are around 70,000 clones, about 90% of them singletons; the top ten hold 2% to 2.5%. The chain employs TRBV9 and TRBJ1-2, with unresolved D. The specimen comprised peripheral blood, sampled from a patient treated with photon-based radiotherapy. This clonotype originated in a woman aged 40 to 50 with cholangiocarcinoma. In DNA form, the CDR3 reads TGTGCCAGCAGCGTAGGAGGAAGGGTCTCCTATGGCTACACCTTC. Its protein is CASSVGGRVSYGYTF.